This T cell receptor beta chain emerged from a study of T cell responses to AZD1222 COVID-19 vaccine. Regarding the study as a whole: Possibly, clonal diversity was underestimated; donors were largely white British and included more females. After the peak T cell response, and only then, were repertoires sampled.

Note on this clone: The antigen remains undetermined.

Sequencing was performed with immunoSEQ multiplex PCR; in TCRdb, only in-frame clones are kept and a portion is missing. The data show just under 75,000 clones, around three quarters seen once. In germline, CDR1 is MNHEY, CDR2 SVGAGI. Trimming took 0 bases from V and 0 from J, leaving 6 bases between them. The CDR3 length is 15 residues. Doses given second, at about 4 or about 12 weeks, were pooled. The sequence came from an adult who received the AZD1222 COVID-19 vaccine. Sequencing used peripheral blood, obtained 28 days after the second AZD1222 dose. This sequence joins TRBV6-5 and TRBJ1-5; no firm D call. The CDR3 protein is CASSYSGLSNQPQHF. The CDR3 DNA follows: TGTGCCAGCAGTTACTCAGGTCTTAGCAATCAGCCCCAGCATTTT.